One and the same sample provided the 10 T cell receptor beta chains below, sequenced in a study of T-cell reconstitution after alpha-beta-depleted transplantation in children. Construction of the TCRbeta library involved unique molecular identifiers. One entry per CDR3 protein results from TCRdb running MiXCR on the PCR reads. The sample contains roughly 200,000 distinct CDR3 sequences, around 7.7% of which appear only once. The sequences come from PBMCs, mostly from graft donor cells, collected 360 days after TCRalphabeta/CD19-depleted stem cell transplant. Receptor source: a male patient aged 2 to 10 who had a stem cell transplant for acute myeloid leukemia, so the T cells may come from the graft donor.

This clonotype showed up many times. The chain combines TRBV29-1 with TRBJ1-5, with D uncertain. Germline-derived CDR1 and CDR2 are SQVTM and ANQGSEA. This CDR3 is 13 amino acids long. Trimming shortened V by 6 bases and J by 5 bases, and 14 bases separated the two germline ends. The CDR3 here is CSVSLGSYQPQHF. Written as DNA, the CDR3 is TGCAGCGTCTCTCTGGGTTCCTATCAGCCCCAGCATTTT.

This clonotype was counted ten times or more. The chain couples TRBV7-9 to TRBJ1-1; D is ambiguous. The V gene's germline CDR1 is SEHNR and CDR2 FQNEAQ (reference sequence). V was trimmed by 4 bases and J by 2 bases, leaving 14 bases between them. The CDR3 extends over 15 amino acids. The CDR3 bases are TGTGCCAGCAGCTCCGGGCTTCCTCCCAACACTGAAGCTTTCTTT. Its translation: CASSSGLPPNTEAFF.

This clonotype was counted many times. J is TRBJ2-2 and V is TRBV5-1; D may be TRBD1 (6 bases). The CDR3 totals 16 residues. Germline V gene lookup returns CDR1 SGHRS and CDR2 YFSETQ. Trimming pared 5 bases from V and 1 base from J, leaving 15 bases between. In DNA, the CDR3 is TGCGCCAGCAGGCTTCAACAGGGCGAGAACACCGGGGAGCTGTTTTTT. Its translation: CASRLQQGENTGELFF.

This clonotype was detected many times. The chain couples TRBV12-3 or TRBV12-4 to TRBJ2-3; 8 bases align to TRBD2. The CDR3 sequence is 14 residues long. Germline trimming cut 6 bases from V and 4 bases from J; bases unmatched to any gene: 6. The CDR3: CASSSGLAPDTQYF. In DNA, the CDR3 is TGTGCCAGCAGCTCAGGACTAGCTCCAGATACGCAGTATTTT.

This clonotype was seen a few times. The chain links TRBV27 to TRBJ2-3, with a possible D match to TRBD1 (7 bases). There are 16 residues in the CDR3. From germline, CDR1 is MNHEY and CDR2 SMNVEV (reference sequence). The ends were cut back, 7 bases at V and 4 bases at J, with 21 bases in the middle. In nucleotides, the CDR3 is TGTGCCAGCACTTCCCGGGAGAGGGGGCTTGCAGATACGCAGTATTTT. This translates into CASTSRERGLADTQYF.

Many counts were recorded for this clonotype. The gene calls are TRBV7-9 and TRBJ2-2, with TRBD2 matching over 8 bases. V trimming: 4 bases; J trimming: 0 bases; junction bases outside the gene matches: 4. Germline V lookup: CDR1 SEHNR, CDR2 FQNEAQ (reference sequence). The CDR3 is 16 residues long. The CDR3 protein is CASSYLAGSNTGELFF. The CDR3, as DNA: TGTGCCAGCAGCTATTTAGCGGGATCGAACACCGGGGAGCTGTTTTTT.

The CDR3 coding sequence is TGCAGTGCTAGAGATCCCCCGGGACAGGGGGCTGGAAACACCATATATTTT. Its protein product is CSARDPPGQGAGNTIYF. This chain links TRBV20-1 with TRBJ1-3, with TRBD1 matching 11 bases. Per the germline V gene, CDR1 is DFQATT and CDR2 is SNEGSKA (reference sequence). The V gene end was trimmed by 0 bases and the J gene end by 2 bases; junction bases not matched to a gene: 6. The CDR3 spans 17 residues.

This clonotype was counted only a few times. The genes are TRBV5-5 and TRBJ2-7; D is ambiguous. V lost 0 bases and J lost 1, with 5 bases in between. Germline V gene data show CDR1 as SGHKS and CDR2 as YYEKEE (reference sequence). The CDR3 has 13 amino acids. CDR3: CASSLGWSYEQYV. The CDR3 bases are TGTGCCAGCAGCTTGGGGTGGTCCTACGAGCAGTACGTC.

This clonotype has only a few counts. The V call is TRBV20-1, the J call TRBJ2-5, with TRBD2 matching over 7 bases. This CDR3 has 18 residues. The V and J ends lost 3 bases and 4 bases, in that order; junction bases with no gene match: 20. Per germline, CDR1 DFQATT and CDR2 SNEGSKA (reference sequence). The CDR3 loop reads CSARAGWVSGRAVETQYF. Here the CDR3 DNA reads TGCAGTGCTAGGGCGGGTTGGGTGAGTGGGAGGGCCGTAGAGACCCAGTACTTC.

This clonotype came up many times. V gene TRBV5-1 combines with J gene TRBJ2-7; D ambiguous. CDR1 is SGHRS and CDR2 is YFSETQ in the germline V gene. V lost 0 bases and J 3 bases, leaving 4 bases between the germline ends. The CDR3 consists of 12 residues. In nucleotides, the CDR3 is TGCGCCAGCAGCTTGGGGTTCTACGAGCAGTACTTC. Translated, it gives CASSLGFYEQYF.